Below are 12 T cell receptor beta chains sequenced from a single sample in a study of T cells in Graves' hyperthyroidism and ophthalmopathy (dated by TCRdb to the late 2010s). The library was obtained by multiplex PCR. TCRdb names Illumina HiSeq 2000 as the instrument used. Amplification of TCR beta CDR3 regions was carried out from RNA transcripts. A first-round RT-PCR of the TCR CDR3 used the HTBI primer set with the Qiagen OneStep RT-PCR kit. TCRdb passed the public sequencing reads through fastp at Q25 and MiXCR, retaining productive beta sequences. Rows with one shared CDR3 protein collapse into an entry with the most common genes and DNA. Across this sample there are over 700,000 distinct CDR3 sequences, with about 17% seen only once. The top ten constitute 16% of the sample. The sample was blood. These receptors originate from a woman aged 45-65 years with Graves' hyperthyroidism that later progressed to Graves' ophthalmopathy.

On this clonotype: Its ends do not fully match the called genes, so a read error is possible. This rearrangement joins TRBV5-1 to TRBJ1-4; 12 bases line up with TRBD1. From germline, CDR1 is SGHRS and CDR2 YFSETQ. This CDR3 region has 17 residues. The CDR3 region has the DNA TGTGCCAGCAGCTCCCCGGGACAGGGGGCCCATAATGAAAAACTGTTTTTT. Amino acid sequence: CASSSPGQGAHNEKLFF.

This clonotype was detected a few times. This chain joins TRBV28 and TRBJ2-7, with D unclear. Trimming took 3 bases from V and 5 from J, leaving 2 bases between them. The CDR3 is 10 amino acids. The germline gives CDR1 MDHEN, CDR2 SYDVKM. The DNA of the CDR3 is TGTGCCAGCAGTTTCCACGAGCAGTACTTC. It is translated as CASSFHEQYF. Using reference TRBV28 and TRBJ2-7 for the parts outside the CDR3, the full variable domain is DVKVTQSSRYLVKRTGEKVFLECVQDMDHENMFWYRQDPGLGLRLIYFSYDVKMKEKGDIPEGYSVSREKKERFSLILESASTNQTSMYLCASSFHEQYFGPGTRLTVT.

This clonotype has a count of ten or more. The chain couples TRBV27 to TRBJ1-1; D uncertain. The germline gives CDR1 MNHEY, CDR2 SMNVEV (reference sequence). V was shortened by 3 bases and J by 3 bases, with 8 bases between the two germline ends. The CDR3 loop spans 13 amino acids. The CDR3 reads CASSFTMDTEAFF. The CDR3, as DNA: TGTGCCAGCAGTTTTACCATGGACACTGAAGCTTTCTTT.

The chain has TRBV10-3 and TRBJ2-1; D gene uncertain. V was pared by 3 bases and J by 4 bases, with 7 bases between. Germline CDR1 reads ENHRY; CDR2 reads SYGVKD. The CDR3 contains 13 residues. As DNA, the CDR3 is TGTGCCATCAGTGACGCAAAGTACAATGAGCAGTTCTTC. The encoded protein is CAISDAKYNEQFF.

This sequence joins TRBV20-1 and TRBJ1-5, with 11 bases aligning to TRBD1. This CDR3 contains 14 residues. The germline V gene encodes CDR1 DFQATT and CDR2 SNEGSKA (reference sequence). Unmatched junction bases numbered 9, after V lost 6 bases and J lost 8 bases. This chain's CDR3 is CSARTGGRVKPQHF. In DNA, the CDR3 is TGCAGTGCCAGGACAGGGGGCCGGGTGAAGCCCCAGCATTTT.

This chain uses TRBV20-1 with TRBJ1-6; 9 bases line up with TRBD1. With V trimmed by 5 bases and J by 7 bases, 6 bases remained unmatched. Germline assignment: CDR1 DFQATT and CDR2 SNEGSKA (reference sequence). The CDR3 consists of 14 residues. CDR3 amino acids: CSAPRTGANSPLHF. CDR3 nucleotide sequence: TGCAGTGCTCCCCGGACAGGGGCAAATTCACCCCTCCACTTT.

This clonotype was observed a few times. The genes are TRBV12-5 and TRBJ1-4, with D unresolved. CDR3 length equals 15 residues. Germline V gene data show CDR1 as LGHNT and CDR2 as FRNRAP. The V end lost 5 bases, the J end lost 7 bases, and 17 bases lay between the germline ends. CDR3 coding DNA: TGTGCTAGTGGTCCCCGGGCCAGCAGGAGTGAAAAACTGTTTTTT. This codes for CASGPRASRSEKLFF.

The sample holds a few counts of this clonotype. The J gene is TRBJ1-1, the V gene TRBV19; TRBD1 matches 7 bases. V lost 7 bases, J lost 5 bases, and 7 bases stayed unmatched. The CDR3 totals 13 residues. The V gene's germline CDR1 is LNHDA and CDR2 SQIVND (reference sequence). CDR3 coding DNA: TGTGCCAGTACCACAGGGGTGGTTACTGAAGCTTTCTTT. This codes for CASTTGVVTEAFF.

This clonotype was observed a handful of times. For the CDR3, the DNA is TGTGCCAGCAACTTCGGGACTAGCAGTACGAACACCGGGGAGCTGTTTTTT. It encodes CASNFGTSSTNTGELFF. The chain links TRBV7-3 to TRBJ2-2; TRBD2 agrees at 9 bases. In germline, CDR1 is SGHTA, CDR2 FQGTGA. This CDR3 has 17 amino acids. The trim removed 7 bases at V and 0 bases at J, leaving 9 bases unmatched.

This clonotype was seen many times. The V and J genes are TRBV12-3 or TRBV12-4 and TRBJ2-3, with TRBD2 matching 10 bases. The CDR3 is 16 residues long. The V segment lost 1 base and the J segment 1 base; nucleotides outside the gene matches: 2. CDR3 amino acids: CASSLVAGGRTDTQYF. CDR3 DNA sequence: TGTGCCAGCAGTTTAGTAGCGGGGGGCCGCACAGATACGCAGTATTTT.

Only a few counts were recorded for this clonotype. V usage is TRBV4-1 and J usage is TRBJ1-5; D unresolved. Germline values: CDR1 MGHRA, CDR2 YSYEKL. The ends were cut back, 1 base at V and 2 bases at J, with 12 bases in the middle. The CDR3 is 16 residues long. The CDR3 bases are TGCGCCAGCAGCCAAGGGGTAGGGAGAGGCAATCAGCCCCAGCATTTT. This translates into CASSQGVGRGNQPQHF.

This clonotype was seen a handful of times. A much larger clone lies a single base off, so this may be a read error. The chain uses TRBV7-9 and TRBJ2-7; the match to TRBD1 covers 7 bases. Germline V lookup: CDR1 SEHNR, CDR2 FQNEAQ (reference sequence). The CDR3 loop spans 13 amino acids. J was trimmed by 3 bases and V by 5 bases; bases with no gene match: 4. The CDR3 DNA sequence: TGTGCCAGCAGCACCGGGACAGTCTACGAGCAGTACTTC. Translating it yields CASSTGTVYEQYF.